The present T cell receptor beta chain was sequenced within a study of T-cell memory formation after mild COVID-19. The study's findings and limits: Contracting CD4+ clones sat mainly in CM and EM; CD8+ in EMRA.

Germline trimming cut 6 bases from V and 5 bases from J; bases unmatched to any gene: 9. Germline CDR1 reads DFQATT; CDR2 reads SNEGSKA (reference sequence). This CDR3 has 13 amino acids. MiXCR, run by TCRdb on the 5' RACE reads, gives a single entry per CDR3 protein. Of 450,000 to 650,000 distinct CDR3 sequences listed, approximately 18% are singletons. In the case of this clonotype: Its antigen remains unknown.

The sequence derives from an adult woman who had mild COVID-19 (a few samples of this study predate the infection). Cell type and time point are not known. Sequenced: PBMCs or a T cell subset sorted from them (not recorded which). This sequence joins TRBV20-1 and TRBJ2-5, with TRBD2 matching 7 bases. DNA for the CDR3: TGCAGTGCCCTAAGAAGCGGGGTTGAGACCCAGTACTTC. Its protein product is CSALRSGVETQYF.